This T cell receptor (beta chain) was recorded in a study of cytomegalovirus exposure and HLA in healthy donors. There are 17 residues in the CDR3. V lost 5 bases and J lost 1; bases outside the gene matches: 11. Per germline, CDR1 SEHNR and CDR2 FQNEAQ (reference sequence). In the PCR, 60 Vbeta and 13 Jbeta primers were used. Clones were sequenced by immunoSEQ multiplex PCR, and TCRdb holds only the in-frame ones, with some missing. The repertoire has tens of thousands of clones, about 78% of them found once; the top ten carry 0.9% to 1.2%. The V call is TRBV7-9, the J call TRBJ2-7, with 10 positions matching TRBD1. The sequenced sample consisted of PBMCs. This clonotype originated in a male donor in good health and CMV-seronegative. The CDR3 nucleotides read TGTGCCAGCAGCCCCCCGACAGGGGGCGCGAAGTCCTACGAGCAGTACTTC. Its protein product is CASSPPTGGAKSYEQYF. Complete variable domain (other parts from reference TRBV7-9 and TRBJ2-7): DTGVSQNPRHKITKRGQNVTFRCDPISEHNRLYWYRQTLGQGPEFLTYFQNEAQLEKSRLLSDRFSAERPKGSFSTLEIQRTEQGDSAMYLCASSPPTGGAKSYEQYFGPGTRLTVT.